This T cell receptor (beta chain) stems from a study of T-cell reconstitution after alpha-beta-depleted transplantation in children. The germline CDR1 and CDR2 sequences are SGHDT and YYEEEE. The CDR3 length is 15 residues. Trimming took 1 base from V and 0 from J, leaving 10 bases between them. Unique molecular identifiers were incorporated into the prepared TCRbeta library. One entry per CDR3 protein, called by TCRdb with MiXCR from the PCR reads. In the table there are hundreds of thousands of distinct CDR3 sequences, about 15% of which are singletons. The material sequenced was PBMCs, mostly from graft donor cells, taken 360 days after TCRalphabeta/CD19-depleted stem cell transplant. The source of this sequence is a male patient between 10 and 17 years old who had a stem cell transplant for acute lymphoblastic leukemia, so the T cells may come from the graft donor. The chain joins TRBV5-6 to TRBJ2-5; D remains ambiguous. The CDR3 DNA reads as TGTGCCAGCAGCTTGCCGTACAGCAACCAAGAGACCCAGTACTTC. Its translation is CASSLPYSNQETQYF.